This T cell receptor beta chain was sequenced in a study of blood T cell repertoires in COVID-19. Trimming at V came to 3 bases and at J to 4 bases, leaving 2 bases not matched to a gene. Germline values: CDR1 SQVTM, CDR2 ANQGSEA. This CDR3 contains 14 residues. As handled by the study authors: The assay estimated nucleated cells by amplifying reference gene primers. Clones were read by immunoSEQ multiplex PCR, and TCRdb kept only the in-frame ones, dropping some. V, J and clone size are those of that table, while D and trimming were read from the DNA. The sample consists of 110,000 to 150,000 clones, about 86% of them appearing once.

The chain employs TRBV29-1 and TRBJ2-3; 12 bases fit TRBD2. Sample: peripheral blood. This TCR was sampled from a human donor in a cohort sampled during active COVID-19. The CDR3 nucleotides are TGCAGCGTTGAGACTAGCGGGGGACCAGATACGCAGTATTTT. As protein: CSVETSGGPDTQYF.